Each of the 27 T cell receptor beta chains below was sequenced from the same sample in a study of human T cells and chemical hapten exposure. TCRdb used MiXCR to reprocess the 5' RACE reads, holding one entry per CDR3 protein. The sample lists approximately 81,000 distinct CDR3 sequences; more than 7.5% were seen once. Unfractionated whole blood yielded total RNA. The receptors come from a male donor in good health.

The CDR3 sequence: CASSSSGQGLYGYTF. The CDR3 DNA sequence: TGTGCCAGCAGTTCCAGTGGACAGGGCCTTTATGGCTACACCTTC. The chain has TRBV12-3 or TRBV12-4 and TRBJ1-2; 8 bases map to TRBD1. The CDR3 extends over 15 amino acids. V gave up 4 bases and J gave up 5 bases; unmatched junction bases: 9.

This clonotype was seen more than once but under ten times. The rearrangement uses TRBV29-1 and TRBJ1-2, with a possible D match to TRBD1 (6 bases). Trimming left V 0 bases short and J 2 bases short, with 16 bases between. Germline values: CDR1 SQVTM, CDR2 ANQGSEA. The CDR3 is 16 amino acids. The CDR3 spells CSVEDLAGEGNYGYTF. DNA for the CDR3: TGCAGCGTTGAAGATCTGGCAGGGGAGGGGAACTATGGCTACACCTTC.

This clonotype showed up just a few times. CDR3 sequence: CASSLSWGSDTEAFF. DNA of the CDR3: TGTGCCAGCAGCCTTAGTTGGGGATCGGACACTGAAGCTTTCTTT. The chain couples TRBV7-6 to TRBJ1-1; no reliable D call. This CDR3 has 15 amino acids. Trimming pared 5 bases from V and 3 bases from J, leaving 16 bases between. CDR1 and CDR2 from the germline V gene are SGHVS and FNYEAQ.

This clonotype was recorded at least ten times. In DNA, the CDR3 is TGTGCCAGCAGCTTAGTTGTGGGGGAAACCGGGGAGCTGTTTTTT. Protein sequence: CASSLVVGETGELFF. This rearrangement joins TRBV7-6 to TRBJ2-2; either TRBD1 or TRBD2 may fit D (5 bases each). The CDR3 totals 15 residues. CDR1 and CDR2 from the germline V gene are SGHVS and FNYEAQ. V gave up 1 base and J gave up 5 bases, with 11 bases separating them.

This clonotype came up many times. The chain is built from TRBV29-1 and TRBJ2-1; 8 bases align to TRBD2. The J segment lost 9 bases and the V segment lost 8 bases, leaving 9 bases of the junction unmatched. This CDR3 is 12 amino acids long. Germline V gene data show CDR1 as SQVTM and CDR2 as ANQGSEA. CDR3 DNA: TGCAGCACCCGGGAGGGTCTGGGTGAGCAGTTCTTC. Translation: CSTREGLGEQFF.

This clonotype was seen at least ten times. This chain connects TRBV7-8 to TRBJ1-1; 7 nucleotides line up with TRBD1. Germline values: CDR1 SGHVS, CDR2 FQNEAQ. V was pared by 0 bases and J by 3 bases, with 4 bases of the junction left unmatched. The CDR3 contains 15 residues. CDR3 coding DNA: TGTGCCAGCAGCTTAGCGCCAGGGGGGGACACTGAAGCTTTCTTT. Translated: CASSLAPGGDTEAFF.

This clonotype was seen repeatedly, ten times or more. This chain joins TRBV21-1 and TRBJ2-3; the table's TRBD1 call for D was not verified on the DNA. TRBV21-1 is a documented pseudogene. The CDR3 is 15 amino acids. The DNA for the CDR3 is TGTGCCAGCAGACAGACAGGTTCCCTCACAGATACGCAGTATTTT. Translation: CASRQTGSLTDTQYF.

The sample holds a few counts of this clonotype. This chain uses TRBV4-3 with TRBJ2-7; possibly TRBD1 or TRBD2 for D (5 bases each). V lost 0 bases, J lost 3 bases, and 6 bases lay in between. Per the germline V gene, CDR1 is LGHNA and CDR2 is YSLEER. CDR3 size: 13 residues. Here the CDR3 DNA reads TGCGCCAGCAGCCAAGATGGGGGCTACGAGCAGTACTTC. Encoded protein: CASSQDGGYEQYF.

This clonotype came up many times. The chain has TRBV5-1 and TRBJ2-7, with D maybe TRBD1 (5 bases). Trimming shortened V by 1 base and J by 5 bases, and 7 bases separated the two germline ends. This CDR3 has 12 amino acids. CDR1 is SGHRS and CDR2 is YFSETQ in the germline V gene. CDR3 region: CASSLQQDEQYF. As DNA, the CDR3 is TGCGCCAGCAGCTTGCAACAGGACGAGCAGTACTTC.

This chain uses TRBV6-6 with TRBJ2-2, with 12 bases that match TRBD2. This CDR3 is 21 amino acids long. V trimming: 0 bases; J trimming: 0 bases; junction bases outside the gene matches: 11. Germline V gene lookup returns CDR1 MNHNY and CDR2 SVGAGI (reference sequence). CDR3 nucleotides: TGTGCCAGCAGTTACTCGAGAATGGCTAGCGGGAGGGCCGCGAACACCGGGGAGCTGTTTTTT. It specifies CASSYSRMASGRAANTGELFF.

The table lists this clonotype with many counts. This rearrangement joins TRBV6-6 to TRBJ2-5; the D is unclear. The CDR3 totals 14 residues. The V and J ends lost 4 bases and 4 bases respectively, with 13 bases between them. CDR1 is MNHNY and CDR2 is SVGAGI in the germline V gene (reference sequence). This CDR3 is CASSSVKDGETQYF. CDR3 coding DNA: TGTGCCAGCAGTTCCGTTAAGGACGGAGAGACCCAGTACTTC.

This clonotype was observed a few times. The chain joins TRBV9 to TRBJ1-5, with 7 bases aligning to TRBD1. The V gene end was trimmed by 4 bases and the J gene end by 2 bases; junction bases not matched to a gene: 12. CDR1 and CDR2 from the germline V gene are SGDLS and YYNGEE. The CDR3 runs to 17 residues. CDR3 in DNA: TGTGCCAGCAGCACCCAGACAGGGCAAGTGGGCAATCAGCCCCAGCATTTT. It specifies CASSTQTGQVGNQPQHF.

This clonotype was recorded at least ten times. The rearrangement joins TRBV5-1 to TRBJ1-2; no clear D. V lost 0 bases to trimming and J lost 4 bases, with 13 bases between them. The CDR3 runs 15 residues. Germline V CDR1 and CDR2: SGHRS, YFSETQ. The CDR3: CASSLVEGTSYGYTF. In DNA, the CDR3 is TGCGCCAGCAGCTTGGTGGAGGGAACCTCCTATGGCTACACCTTC.

This clonotype showed up many times. This chain joins TRBV11-2 and TRBJ2-3; 7 positions agree with TRBD2. The CDR3 contains 14 residues. The germline V gene encodes CDR1 SGHAT and CDR2 FQNNGV. V dropped 5 bases and J dropped 3; count of bases not matched to a gene: 5. The CDR3 DNA is TGTGCCAGCAGCGCTCAACTAGCGACAGATACGCAGTATTTT. Its translation: CASSAQLATDTQYF.

This clonotype came up many times. The chain is built from TRBV4-1 and TRBJ2-3, with D possibly matching TRBD1 (6 bases). Trimming took off 0 bases at V and 11 bases at J, with 12 bases between the two ends. CDR3 length: 13 amino acids. The germline CDR1 and CDR2 sequences are MGHRA and YSYEKL. CDR3 sequence: CASSQETGGQQYF. For the CDR3, the DNA is TGCGCCAGCAGCCAAGAAACTGGGGGACAGCAGTATTTT.

The sample holds many counts of this clonotype. The chain uses TRBV20-1 and TRBJ2-3; unclear D gene. This CDR3 is 12 amino acids long. Germline CDR1 DFQATT, CDR2 SNEGSKA (reference sequence). V was clipped by 1 base and J by 5 bases, with 7 bases between them. This chain's CDR3 is CSARVQKDTQYF. Here the CDR3 DNA reads TGCAGTGCTAGAGTTCAGAAAGATACGCAGTATTTT.

This clonotype appeared many times. The CDR3 loop is CASSDRGSDTQYF. CDR3 coding DNA: TGTGCCAGCAGTGACCGAGGGTCTGATACGCAGTATTTT. The V and J genes are TRBV2 and TRBJ2-3; tentatively, D is TRBD2 (5 bases). This CDR3 is built from 13 residues. V gave up 3 bases and J gave up 6 bases, with 10 bases separating them. Looked up from germline, CDR1 is SNHLY and CDR2 is FYNNEI.

The genes are TRBV12-3 or TRBV12-4 and TRBJ1-2; 7 bases are shared with TRBD1. Trimming cost V 5 bases and J 4 bases; bases outside gene matches: 7. This CDR3 spans 14 amino acids. For the CDR3, the DNA is TGTGCCAGCAGTGAGACAGGGCCCTGCTATGGCTACACCTTC. Residues: CASSETGPCYGYTF.

This clonotype was seen repeatedly, ten times or more. The chain links TRBV27 to TRBJ1-5; weak D call: TRBD1 (6 bases). The V end was cut by 3 bases, the J end by 6 bases, with 21 bases between. Germline V gives CDR1 MNHEY, CDR2 SMNVEV (reference sequence). The CDR3 totals 17 residues. The chain's CDR3 is CASSLSGSQGSSQPQHF. DNA for the CDR3: TGTGCCAGCAGTTTGTCAGGTAGTCAGGGGTCAAGTCAGCCCCAGCATTTT.

This clonotype was picked up many times. The genes are TRBV7-2 and TRBJ1-5; no reliable D call. CDR3 length: 13 amino acids. Per germline, CDR1 SGHTA and CDR2 FQGNSA. Trimming removed 6 bases at V and 1 base at J, with 7 bases between. In DNA form, the CDR3 reads TGTGCCAGCAGGGCGGGGAGCAATCAGCCCCAGCATTTT. It encodes CASRAGSNQPQHF.

The sample holds many counts of this clonotype. The rearrangement uses TRBV3-1 and TRBJ2-1, with a tentative D call TRBD1 (6 bases). Germline loops: CDR1 LGHDT, CDR2 YNNKEL (reference sequence). The CDR3 is 14 residues long. V shed 1 base and J shed 4 bases, with 8 bases lying between them. The CDR3 protein is CASSQAGVYNEQFF. CDR3 nucleotides: TGTGCCAGCAGCCAAGCAGGGGTATACAATGAGCAGTTCTTC.

This clonotype was recorded a few times. The chain carries TRBV6-5 and TRBJ2-1, with TRBD2 matching 14 bases. The CDR3 consists of 18 residues. The germline CDR1 and CDR2 sequences are MNHEY and SVGAGI. V gave up 2 bases and J gave up 5 bases; unmatched junction bases: 8. The DNA of the CDR3 is TGTGCCAGCAGTTACACTCTACCGGGACTAGCGGGAGACAATGAGCAGTTCTTC. Amino acids: CASSYTLPGLAGDNEQFF.

This clonotype was seen repeatedly, ten times or more. This chain connects TRBV11-2 to TRBJ2-3; 7 nucleotides match TRBD2. Germline V lookup: CDR1 SGHAT, CDR2 FQNNGV. Germline trimming cut 5 bases from V and 4 bases from J; bases unmatched to any gene: 12. CDR3 length equals 16 residues. The CDR3 region has the DNA TGTGCCAGCAGCGAGGTGGGAGGGGAAGTCCCAGATACGCAGTATTTT. Translated: CASSEVGGEVPDTQYF. The full variable domain, rest sourced from reference TRBV11-2 and TRBJ2-3, is EAGVAQSPRYKIIEKRQSVAFWCNPISGHATLYWYQQILGQGPKLLIQFQNNGVVDDSQLPKDRFSAERLKGVDSTLKIQPAKLEDSAVYLCASSEVGGEVPDTQYFGPGTRLTVL.

This clonotype was recorded a few times. The V and J genes are TRBV21-1 and TRBJ2-7. TRBV21-1 is reported as a pseudogene. This CDR3 has 14 amino acids. The CDR3 DNA reads TGTGCCAGCAGCAAATGTCGGGTTCCCTACGAGCAGTACTTC. As protein: CASSKCRVPYEQYF.

At least ten counts were recorded for this clonotype. The rearrangement joins TRBV7-2 to TRBJ2-2, with TRBD2 matching over 12 bases. After removal of 1 base from V and 6 bases from J, the junction contained 0 bases not matched to a gene. Germline V gene data show CDR1 as SGHTA and CDR2 as FQGNSA. The CDR3 is 15 residues long. In DNA, the CDR3 is TGTGCCAGCAGCTTAGGACTAGCGGGAGCCGGGGAGCTGTTTTTT. It specifies CASSLGLAGAGELFF.

This clonotype was observed a few times. V is TRBV27 and J is TRBJ1-3; 9 bases are a match to TRBD1. With V trimmed by 5 bases and J by 0 bases, 11 bases remained unmatched. Germline values: CDR1 MNHEY, CDR2 SMNVEV (reference sequence). There are 18 residues in the CDR3. The CDR3 loop is CASSLFGQGSHSGNTIYF. The CDR3 DNA follows: TGTGCCAGCAGTCTTTTCGGACAGGGGAGTCACTCTGGAAACACCATATATTTT.

J is TRBJ1-6 and V is TRBV5-6; D possibly corresponds to TRBD1 (6 bases). CDR1 is SGHDT, CDR2 YYEEEE, per germline. CDR3 size: 15 residues. V was trimmed by 4 bases and J by 4 bases, leaving 12 bases between them. CDR3 bases: TGTGCCAGCAGCGCAGGGGCGACGTATAATTCACCCCTCCACTTT. As protein: CASSAGATYNSPLHF.